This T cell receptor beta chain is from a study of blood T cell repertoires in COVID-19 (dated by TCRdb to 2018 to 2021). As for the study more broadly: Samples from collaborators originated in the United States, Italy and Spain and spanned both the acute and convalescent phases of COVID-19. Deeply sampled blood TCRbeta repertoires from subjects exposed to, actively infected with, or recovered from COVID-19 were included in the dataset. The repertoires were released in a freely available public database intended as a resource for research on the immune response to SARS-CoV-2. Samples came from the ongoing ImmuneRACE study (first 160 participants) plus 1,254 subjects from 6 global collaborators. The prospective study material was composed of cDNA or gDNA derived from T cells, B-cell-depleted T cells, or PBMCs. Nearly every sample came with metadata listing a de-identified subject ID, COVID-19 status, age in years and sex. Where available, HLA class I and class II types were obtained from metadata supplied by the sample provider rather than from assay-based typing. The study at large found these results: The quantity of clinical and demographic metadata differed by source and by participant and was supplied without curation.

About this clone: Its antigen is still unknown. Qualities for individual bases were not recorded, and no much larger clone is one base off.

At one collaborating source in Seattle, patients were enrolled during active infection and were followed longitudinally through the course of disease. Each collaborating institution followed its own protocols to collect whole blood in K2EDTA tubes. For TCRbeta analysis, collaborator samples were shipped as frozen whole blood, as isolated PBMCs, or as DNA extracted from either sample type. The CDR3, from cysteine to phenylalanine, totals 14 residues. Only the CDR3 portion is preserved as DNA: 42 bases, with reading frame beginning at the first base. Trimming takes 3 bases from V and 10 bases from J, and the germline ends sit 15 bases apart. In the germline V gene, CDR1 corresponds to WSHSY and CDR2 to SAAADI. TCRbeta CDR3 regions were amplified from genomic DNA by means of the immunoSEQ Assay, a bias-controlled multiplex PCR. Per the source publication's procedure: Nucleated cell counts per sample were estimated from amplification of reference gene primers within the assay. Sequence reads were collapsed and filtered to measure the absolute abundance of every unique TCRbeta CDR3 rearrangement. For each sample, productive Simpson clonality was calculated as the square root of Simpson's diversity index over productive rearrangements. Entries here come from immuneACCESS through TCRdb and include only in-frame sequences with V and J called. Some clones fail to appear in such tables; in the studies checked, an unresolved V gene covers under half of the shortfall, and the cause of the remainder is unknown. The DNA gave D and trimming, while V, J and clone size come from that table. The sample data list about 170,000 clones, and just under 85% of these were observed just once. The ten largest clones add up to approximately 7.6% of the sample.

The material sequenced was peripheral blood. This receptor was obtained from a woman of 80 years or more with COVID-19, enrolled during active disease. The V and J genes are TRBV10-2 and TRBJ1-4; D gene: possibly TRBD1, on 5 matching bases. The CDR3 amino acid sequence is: CASSDRTYSGKLFF. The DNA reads TGCGCCAGCAGTGACAGGACATACTCGGGAAAACTGTTTTTT.